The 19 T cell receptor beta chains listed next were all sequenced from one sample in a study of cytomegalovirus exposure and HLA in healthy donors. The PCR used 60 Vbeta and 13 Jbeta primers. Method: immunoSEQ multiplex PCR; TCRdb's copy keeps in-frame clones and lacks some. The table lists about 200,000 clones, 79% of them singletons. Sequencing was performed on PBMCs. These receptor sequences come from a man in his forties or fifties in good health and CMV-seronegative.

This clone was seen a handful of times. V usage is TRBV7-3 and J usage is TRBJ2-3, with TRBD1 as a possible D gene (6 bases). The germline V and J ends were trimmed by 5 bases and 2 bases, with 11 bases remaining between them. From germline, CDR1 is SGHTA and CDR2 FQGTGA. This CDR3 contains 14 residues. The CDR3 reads CASSLGAATDTQYF. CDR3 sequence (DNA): TGTGCCAGCAGCCTGGGGGCAGCCACAGATACGCAGTATTTT.

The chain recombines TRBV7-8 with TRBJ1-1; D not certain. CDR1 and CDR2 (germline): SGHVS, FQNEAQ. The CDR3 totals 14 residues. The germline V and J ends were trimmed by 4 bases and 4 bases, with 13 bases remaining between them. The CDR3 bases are TGTGCCAGCAGCTCCCCCGGGAAGAGCACTGAAGCTTTCTTT. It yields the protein CASSSPGKSTEAFF.

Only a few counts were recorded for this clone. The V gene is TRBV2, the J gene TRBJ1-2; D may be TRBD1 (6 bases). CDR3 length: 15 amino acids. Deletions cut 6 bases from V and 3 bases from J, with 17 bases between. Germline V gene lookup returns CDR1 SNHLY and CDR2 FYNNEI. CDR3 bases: TGTGCCAGCAGCTTCCCCGACAGGACTGACTATGGCTACACCTTC. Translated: CASSFPDRTDYGYTF.

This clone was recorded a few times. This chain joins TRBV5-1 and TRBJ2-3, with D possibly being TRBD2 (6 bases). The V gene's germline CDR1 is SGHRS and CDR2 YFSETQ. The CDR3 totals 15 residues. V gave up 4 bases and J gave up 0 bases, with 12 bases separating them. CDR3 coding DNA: TGCGCCAGCAGCCCTAGCGTCATGAGCACAGATACGCAGTATTTT. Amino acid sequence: CASSPSVMSTDTQYF.

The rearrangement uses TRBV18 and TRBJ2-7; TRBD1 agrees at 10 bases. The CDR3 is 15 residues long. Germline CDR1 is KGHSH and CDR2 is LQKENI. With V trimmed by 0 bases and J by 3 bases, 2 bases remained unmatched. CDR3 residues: CASSPPGQGNYEQYF. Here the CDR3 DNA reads TGTGCCAGCTCACCACCGGGACAGGGGAACTACGAGCAGTACTTC.

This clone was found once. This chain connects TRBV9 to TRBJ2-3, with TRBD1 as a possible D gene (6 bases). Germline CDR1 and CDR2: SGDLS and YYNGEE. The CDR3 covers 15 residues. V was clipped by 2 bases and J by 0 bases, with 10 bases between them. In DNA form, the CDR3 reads TGTGCCAGCAGCGTCTCACAGGGAAGCACAGATACGCAGTATTTT. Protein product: CASSVSQGSTDTQYF.

The CDR3 protein is CASHTTPFNEQYF. The DNA of the CDR3 is TGCGCCAGTCACACCACACCGTTTAACGAGCAGTACTTC. This chain uses TRBV5-1 with TRBJ2-7, with D uncertain. V was pared by 8 bases and J by 5 bases, with 17 bases between. Germline V CDR1 and CDR2: SGHRS, YFSETQ. The CDR3 extends over 13 amino acids.

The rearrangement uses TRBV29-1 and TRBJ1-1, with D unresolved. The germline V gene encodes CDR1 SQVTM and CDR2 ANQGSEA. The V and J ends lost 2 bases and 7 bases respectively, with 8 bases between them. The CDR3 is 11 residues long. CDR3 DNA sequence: TGCAGCGTTGAATCTCAGTATGAAGCTTTCTTT. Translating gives CSVESQYEAFF. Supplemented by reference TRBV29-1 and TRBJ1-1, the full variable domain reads SAVISQKPSRDICQRGTSLTIQCQVDSQVTMMFWYRQQPGQSLTLIATANQGSEATYESGFVIDKFPISRPNLTFSTLTVSNMSPEDSSIYLCSVESQYEAFFGQGTRLTVV.

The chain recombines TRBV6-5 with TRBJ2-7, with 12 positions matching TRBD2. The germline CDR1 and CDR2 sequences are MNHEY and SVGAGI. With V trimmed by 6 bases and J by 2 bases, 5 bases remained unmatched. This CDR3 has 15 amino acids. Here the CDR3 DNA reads TGTGCCAGCAGACTACTAGCGGGAGGACCCTACGAGCAGTACTTC. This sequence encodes CASRLLAGGPYEQYF.

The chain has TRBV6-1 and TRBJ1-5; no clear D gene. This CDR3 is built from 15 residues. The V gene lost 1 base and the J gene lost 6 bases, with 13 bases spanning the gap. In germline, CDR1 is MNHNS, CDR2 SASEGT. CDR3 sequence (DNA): TGTGCCAGCAGTGAAGTCCCGGGTCTTAGTCAGCCCCAGCATTTT. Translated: CASSEVPGLSQPQHF.

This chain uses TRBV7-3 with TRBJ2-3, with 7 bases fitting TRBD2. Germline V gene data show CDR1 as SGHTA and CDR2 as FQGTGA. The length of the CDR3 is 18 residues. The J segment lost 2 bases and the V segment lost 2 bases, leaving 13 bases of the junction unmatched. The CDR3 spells CASSLGFSVGGPTDTQYF. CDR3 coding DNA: TGTGCCAGCAGCTTAGGTTTCTCGGTGGGAGGGCCCACAGATACGCAGTATTTT.

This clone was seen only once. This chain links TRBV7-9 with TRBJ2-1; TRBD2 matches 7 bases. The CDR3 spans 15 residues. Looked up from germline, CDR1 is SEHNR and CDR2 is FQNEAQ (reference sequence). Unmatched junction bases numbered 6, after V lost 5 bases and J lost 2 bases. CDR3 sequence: CASSSSGLTYNEQFF. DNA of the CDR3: TGTGCCAGCAGCAGTAGCGGGTTAACCTACAATGAGCAGTTCTTC.

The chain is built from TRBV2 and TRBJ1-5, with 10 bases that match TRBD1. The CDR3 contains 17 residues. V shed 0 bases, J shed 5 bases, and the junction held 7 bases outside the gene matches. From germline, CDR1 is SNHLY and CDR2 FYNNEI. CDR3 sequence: CASSEAWTGGFDQPQHF. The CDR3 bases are TGTGCCAGCAGTGAAGCCTGGACAGGGGGATTCGATCAGCCCCAGCATTTT.

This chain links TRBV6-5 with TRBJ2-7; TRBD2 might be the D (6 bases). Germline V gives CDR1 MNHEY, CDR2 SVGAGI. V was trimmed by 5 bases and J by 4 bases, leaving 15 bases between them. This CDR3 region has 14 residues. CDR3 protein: CASSPQLATYEQYF. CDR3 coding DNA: TGTGCCAGCAGTCCCCAGCTAGCGACGTACGAGCAGTACTTC.

The DNA for the CDR3 is TGTGCCAGCAGTCCGGACAGTCAAGAGACCCAGTACTTC. Translation: CASSPDSQETQYF. This sequence joins TRBV6-4 and TRBJ2-5; a weak D match, TRBD1 (6 bases). Per the germline V gene, CDR1 is MRHNA and CDR2 is SNTAGT. The V end was cut by 5 bases, the J end by 2 bases, with 9 bases between. The CDR3 runs 13 residues.

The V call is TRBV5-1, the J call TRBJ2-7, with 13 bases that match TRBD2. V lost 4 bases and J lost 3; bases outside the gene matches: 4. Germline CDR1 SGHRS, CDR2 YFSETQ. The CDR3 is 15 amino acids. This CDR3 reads CASSLGTSGIYEQYF. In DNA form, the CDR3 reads TGCGCCAGCAGCCTAGGGACTAGCGGGATCTACGAGCAGTACTTC. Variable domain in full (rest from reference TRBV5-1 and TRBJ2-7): KAGVTQTPRYLIKTRGQQVTLSCSPISGHRSVSWYQQTPGQGLQFLFEYFSETQRNKGNFPGRFSGRQFSNSRSEMNVSTLELGDSALYLCASSLGTSGIYEQYFGPGTRLTVT.

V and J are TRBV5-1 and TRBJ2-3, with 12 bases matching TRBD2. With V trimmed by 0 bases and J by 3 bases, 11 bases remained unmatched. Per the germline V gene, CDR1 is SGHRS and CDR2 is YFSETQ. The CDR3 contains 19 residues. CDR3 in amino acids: CASSLALAGGPSPTDTQYF. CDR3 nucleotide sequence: TGCGCCAGCAGCTTGGCCCTAGCGGGAGGGCCTAGCCCTACAGATACGCAGTATTTT.

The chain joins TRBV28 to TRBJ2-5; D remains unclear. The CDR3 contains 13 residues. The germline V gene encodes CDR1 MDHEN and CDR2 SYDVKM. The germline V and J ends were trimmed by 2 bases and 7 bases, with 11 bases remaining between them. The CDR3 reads CASSLPPTGTQYF. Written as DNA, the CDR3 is TGTGCCAGCAGTTTACCCCCGACGGGGACCCAGTACTTC.

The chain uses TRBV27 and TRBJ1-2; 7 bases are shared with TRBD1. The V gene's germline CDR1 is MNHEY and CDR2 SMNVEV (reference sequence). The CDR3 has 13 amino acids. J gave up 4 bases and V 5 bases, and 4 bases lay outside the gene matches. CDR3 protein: CASSETGSYGYTF. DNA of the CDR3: TGTGCCAGCAGTGAGACAGGGTCCTATGGCTACACCTTC.